This TCR beta chain was profiled in a study of T cell responses to AZD1222 COVID-19 vaccine. Germline V gene data show CDR1 as DFQATT and CDR2 as SNEGSKA (reference sequence). The V end lost 3 bases, the J end lost 7 bases, and 9 bases lay between the germline ends. This CDR3 has 11 amino acids. Study outcomes and limitations: It was only after the peak T cell response that any repertoires were sampled. Vaccination with two AZD1222 doses was followed by a rise in Spike-specific TCR breadth and depth.

This table comes from immunoSEQ multiplex PCR, and its TCRdb copy is limited to in-frame clones, with some not included. The sample holds over 100,000 clones, roughly 90% seen once. With regard to this clone: Its antigen is still unknown.

This clonotype was sampled from an adult who received the AZD1222 COVID-19 vaccine. The V call is TRBV20-1, the J call TRBJ1-1; D might be TRBD1 (5 bases). This specimen consisted of peripheral blood, obtained 28 days after the second AZD1222 dose. The CDR3 DNA is TGCAGTGCTAGGGACATAAGTGAAGCTTTCTTT. This gives the protein CSARDISEAFF.